This entry describes one TCR beta chain. Described time point: baseline, week 1 (first vaccination visit). Treatment defined: pre-vaccination baseline after standard-of-care therapy. This table comes from immunoSEQ multiplex PCR, and its TCRdb copy is limited to in-frame clones, with some not included. The sample records 30,000 or so clones, about 80% being singletons. The data were obtained in a study of a mutant IDH1 vaccine in newly diagnosed glioma. The overall study: There were approximately 60% males and around 38% females among treated patients, whose mean age was roughly 40 years.

This sequence originates from a man aged 30 to 39 with glioma. The starting material was PBMCs, obtained from a glioma patient treated with radiotherapy, temozolomide or both.

The CDR3 spells CASSGRGGDRVNQPQHF. DNA for the CDR3: TGTGCCAGCAGCGGCCGTGGGGGGGACAGAGTAAATCAGCCCCAGCATTTT. The rearrangement uses TRBV2 and TRBJ1-5; the match to TRBD1 covers 7 bases. With V trimmed by 6 bases and J by 4 bases, 15 bases remained unmatched. Germline CDR1 is SNHLY and CDR2 is FYNNEI. This CDR3 contains 17 residues.